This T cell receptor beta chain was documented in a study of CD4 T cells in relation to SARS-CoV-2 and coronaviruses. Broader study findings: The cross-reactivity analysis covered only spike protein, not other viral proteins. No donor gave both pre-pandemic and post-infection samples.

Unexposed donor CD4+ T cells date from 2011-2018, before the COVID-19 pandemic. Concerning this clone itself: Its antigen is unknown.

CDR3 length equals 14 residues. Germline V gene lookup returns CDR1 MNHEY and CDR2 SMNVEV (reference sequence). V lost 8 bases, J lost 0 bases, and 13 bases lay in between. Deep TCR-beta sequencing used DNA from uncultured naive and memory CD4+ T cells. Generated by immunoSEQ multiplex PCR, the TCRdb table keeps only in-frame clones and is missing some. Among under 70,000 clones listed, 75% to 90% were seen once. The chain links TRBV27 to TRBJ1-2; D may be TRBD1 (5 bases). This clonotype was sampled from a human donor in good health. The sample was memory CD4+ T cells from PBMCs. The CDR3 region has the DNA TGTGCCAGCTCCTTGGACAAAGCTAACTATGGCTACACCTTC. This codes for CASSLDKANYGYTF.